This TCR beta chain was sequenced in a study of response to subunit inactivated influenza vaccine. MiXCR, applied by TCRdb to the RT-PCR reads, yields one record per CDR3 protein. The sample includes about 570,000 distinct CDR3 sequences, around 10% of them seen just once. V lost 4 bases and J 4 bases, leaving 10 bases between the germline ends. The CDR3 contains 13 residues. These same records also appear under a second study, on T cells expressing NK-cell markers. This second study notes: The authors made TCR beta cDNA libraries by 5'RACE template switching. This switching added a universal primer site and UMIs. Uncertainty persisted over the HCMV specificity of expanded NKG2C+ T cell clones.

The source of this sequence is a man in his forties or fifties who received an inactivated influenza vaccine. The chain carries TRBV12-3 or TRBV12-4 and TRBJ1-2, with a weak D call TRBD1 (5 bases). The sample in question was PBMCs from blood, obtained on the day of vaccination. CDR3 in amino acids: CASSSRETYGYTF. In DNA form, the CDR3 reads TGTGCCAGCAGTTCCAGGGAGACCTATGGCTACACCTTC.